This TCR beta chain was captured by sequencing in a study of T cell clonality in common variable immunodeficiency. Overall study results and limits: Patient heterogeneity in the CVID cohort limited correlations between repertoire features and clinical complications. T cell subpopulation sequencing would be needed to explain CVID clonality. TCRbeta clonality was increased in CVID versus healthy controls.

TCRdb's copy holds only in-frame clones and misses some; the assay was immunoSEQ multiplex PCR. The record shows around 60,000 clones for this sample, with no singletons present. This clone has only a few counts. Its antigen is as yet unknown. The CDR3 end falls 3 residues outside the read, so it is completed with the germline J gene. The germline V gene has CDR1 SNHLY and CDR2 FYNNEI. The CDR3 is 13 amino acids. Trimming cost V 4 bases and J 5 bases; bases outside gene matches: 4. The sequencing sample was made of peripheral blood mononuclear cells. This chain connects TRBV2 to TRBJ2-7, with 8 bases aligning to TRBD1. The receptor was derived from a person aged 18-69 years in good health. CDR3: CASSVDRGDEQYF. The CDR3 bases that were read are TGTGCCAGCAGTGTAGACAGGGGCGACGAG.